The following is a T cell receptor beta chain sequence with its context. The source of the sample is a study of blood T cell repertoires in COVID-19. Study background: The samples span acute and convalescent COVID-19 from the United States, Italy and Spain. From T cells, B-cell-depleted T cells, or PBMCs came the material, which was cDNA or gDNA.

V was shortened by 5 bases and J by 5 bases, with 9 bases between the two germline ends. Germline CDR1 reads MNHNS; CDR2 reads SASEGT. This CDR3 has 13 residues. In the original processing: Amplification from reference gene primers served as the basis for estimated nucleated cell counts. Some clones are missing from TCRdb's copy, which holds only in-frame ones; the method was immunoSEQ multiplex PCR. V and J calls plus clone size are reproduced from that table; the DNA served to infer D and trimming. The sample holds fewer than 250,000 clones, about 83% seen once. The rearrangement joins TRBV6-1 to TRBJ1-4; D is uncertain. This receptor was obtained from a woman between 35 and 50 years old with active or convalescent COVID-19. The sample was peripheral blood. CDR3: CASSYLLNEKLFF. CDR3 DNA: TGTGCCAGCAGTTATCTACTAAATGAAAAACTGTTTTTT.